These T cell receptor beta chains were read from a single sample in a study of T cells in Graves' hyperthyroidism and ophthalmopathy. TCRdb re-called the multiplex PCR reads with MiXCR, one entry per CDR3 protein. The table shows some 400,000 distinct CDR3 sequences, with 15% to 20% occurring only once. Sample: blood. These receptors originate from a woman under 30 with Graves' hyperthyroidism. Each CDR3 is given with its conserved first and last residue. Each record gives: CDR3 DNA, CDR3 protein, D gene, clone size, J gene, V gene. The D gene is left open where the match is weak. Clone size, where shown, is once, few, many, or a class for clones that have expanded.

cdr3_nt: TGTGCCAGCCGCCGGAGGGCCACGAACACCGGGGAGCTGTTTTTT; cdr3_aa: CASRRRATNTGELFF; d_call: NA; clone_size: many; j_call: TRBJ2-2; v_call: TRBV2
cdr3_nt: TGTGCCACCAGCCGAATGGGACAGGGCCACTACGAGCAGTACTTC; cdr3_aa: CATSRMGQGHYEQYF; d_call: TRBD1; clone_size: many; j_call: TRBJ2-7; v_call: TRBV15
cdr3_nt: TGTGCCAGCAGTTGGGACAGCGCCAGCAATCAGCCCCAGCATTTT; cdr3_aa: CASSWDSASNQPQHF; d_call: TRBD1; clone_size: NA; j_call: TRBJ1-5; v_call: TRBV28
cdr3_nt: TGCGCCAGCAGCTTGGTTGTGGGATCAGCCAAAAACATTCAGTACTTC; cdr3_aa: CASSLVVGSAKNIQYF; d_call: NA; clone_size: few; j_call: TRBJ2-4; v_call: TRBV5-1
cdr3_nt: TGCGCCAGCAGCTCAGACAGGGCCTCTGGAAACACCATATATTTT; cdr3_aa: CASSSDRASGNTIYF; d_call: TRBD1; clone_size: few; j_call: TRBJ1-3; v_call: TRBV4-1
cdr3_nt: TGTGCCAGCAAAGACCGGGGGGCGCAAGGCTACACCTTC; cdr3_aa: CASKDRGAQGYTF; d_call: NA; clone_size: many; j_call: TRBJ1-2; v_call: TRBV6-1
cdr3_nt: TGTGCCACCAGCAGAGGAGGGACAGAGAACTATGGCTACACCTTC; cdr3_aa: CATSRGGTENYGYTF; d_call: TRBD1; clone_size: NA; j_call: TRBJ1-2; v_call: TRBV15
cdr3_nt: TGTGCCAGCAGCTTAGGGGGCCCGGGGAGCGGCCAGCCCCAGCATTTT; cdr3_aa: CASSLGGPGSGQPQHF; d_call: NA; clone_size: NA; j_call: TRBJ1-5; v_call: TRBV7-3
cdr3_nt: TGTGCCAGCTCAGCGACAAGGACAGGCACGTCTACATCTTATGGCTACACCTTC; cdr3_aa: CASSATRTGTSTSYGYTF; d_call: TRBD1; clone_size: once; j_call: TRBJ1-2; v_call: TRBV12-3/TRBV12-4
cdr3_nt: TGTGCCAGCAGTCCCGAGGACAGGGGGCACACTGAAGCTTTCTTT; cdr3_aa: CASSPEDRGHTEAFF; d_call: TRBD1; clone_size: many; j_call: TRBJ1-1; v_call: TRBV12-3/TRBV12-4
cdr3_nt: TGTGCCAGCAGCCAAGATAGGCCTGGGCGGTTCTTT; cdr3_aa: CASSQDRPGRFF; d_call: NA; clone_size: NA; j_call: TRBJ1-1; v_call: TRBV14
cdr3_nt: TGCGCCAGCAGTGACCTAGTCGGCGGACAGGGCAACGCTGAAGCTTTCTTT; cdr3_aa: CASSDLVGGQGNAEAFF; d_call: TRBD1; clone_size: many; j_call: TRBJ1-1; v_call: TRBV10-2
cdr3_nt: TGCAGCGTTGGCGGGAACTCCTACGAGCAGTACTTC; cdr3_aa: CSVGGNSYEQYF; d_call: NA; clone_size: NA; j_call: TRBJ2-7; v_call: TRBV29-1
cdr3_nt: TGTGCCAGCAGAGGGGGGGGCATCTATGGCTACACCTTC; cdr3_aa: CASRGGGIYGYTF; d_call: NA; clone_size: NA; j_call: TRBJ1-2; v_call: TRBV27
cdr3_nt: TGTGCCAGCAGTGACAGAATTGGAAACACCATATATTTT; cdr3_aa: CASSDRIGNTIYF; d_call: NA; clone_size: many; j_call: TRBJ1-3; v_call: TRBV6-1
cdr3_nt: TGTGCTAGTGCTTCGCAGGTCGGAGAGACCCAGTACTTC; cdr3_aa: CASASQVGETQYF; d_call: NA; clone_size: many; j_call: TRBJ2-5; v_call: TRBV12-5
cdr3_nt: TGTGCCAGCAGTGACGGAGGGACTAGCACAGATACGCAGTATTTT; cdr3_aa: CASSDGGTSTDTQYF; d_call: NA; clone_size: few; j_call: TRBJ2-3; v_call: TRBV6-4
cdr3_nt: TGTGCCAGCAGTGTCGCGGCAGACACTGAAGCTTTCTTT; cdr3_aa: CASSVAADTEAFF; d_call: NA; clone_size: many; j_call: TRBJ1-1; v_call: TRBV12-3/TRBV12-4